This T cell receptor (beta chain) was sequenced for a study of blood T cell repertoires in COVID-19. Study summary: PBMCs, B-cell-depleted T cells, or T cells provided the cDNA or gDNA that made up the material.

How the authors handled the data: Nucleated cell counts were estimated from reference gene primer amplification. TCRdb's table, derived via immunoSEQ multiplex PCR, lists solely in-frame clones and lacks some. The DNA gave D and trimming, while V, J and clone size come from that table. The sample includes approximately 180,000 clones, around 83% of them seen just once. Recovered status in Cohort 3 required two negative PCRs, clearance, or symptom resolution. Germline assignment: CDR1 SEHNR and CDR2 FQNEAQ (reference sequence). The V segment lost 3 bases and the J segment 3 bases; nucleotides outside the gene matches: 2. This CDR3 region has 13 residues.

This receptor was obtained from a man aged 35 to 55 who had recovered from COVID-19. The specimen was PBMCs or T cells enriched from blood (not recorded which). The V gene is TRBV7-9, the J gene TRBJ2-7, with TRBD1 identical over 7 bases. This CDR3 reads CASSFGTDYEQYF. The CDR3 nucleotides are TGTGCCAGCAGCTTTGGGACAGACTACGAGCAGTACTTC.